This TCR beta chain stems from a study of Ad26.COV2.S vaccination and SARS-CoV-2 variants. This table comes from immunoSEQ multiplex PCR, and its TCRdb copy is limited to in-frame clones, with some not included. The sample yields about 480,000 clones, 70% to 90% seen once. To note about this clone: The antigen remains undetermined.

Study outcomes and limitations: Spike-specific TCR breadth ran higher among vaccine recipients than placebo recipients. Non-spike TCR breadth showed similarity between vaccine and placebo recipients.

Germline V gene lookup returns CDR1 SGHTA and CDR2 FQGTGA. Losses at the gene ends were 4 bases for V and 6 bases for J; bases not matched to a gene: 8. This CDR3 comprises 14 residues. Treatment defined: 19 received Ad26.COV2.S at low or high dose, single or two shots; several received placebo; per-sample allocation not given. Specimens were obtained on day 63 following the first vaccine or placebo injection. Wuhan-strain spike was delivered by a replication-incompetent Ad26 vector. The specimen comprised peripheral blood, sampled in a trial of Ad26.COV2.S vaccine versus placebo. The TCR originated in a person between 18 and 59 years old who received the Ad26.COV2.S COVID-19 vaccine or a placebo. The rearrangement joins TRBV7-3 to TRBJ2-5; TRBD2 aligns across 7 bases. This CDR3 is CASSSPGRAQTQYF. CDR3 DNA: TGTGCCAGCAGCTCCCCGGGGAGGGCCCAGACCCAGTACTTC.